This note documents a single T cell receptor (beta chain) sequence. This clonotype has a count of ten or more. Its antigen is still unknown. Base qualities are missing; no much larger clone stands one base away. These data are taken from a study of blood T cells in healthy people across ages (dated by TCRdb to between 2015 and 2017). Regarding the study in general: In model experiments, roughly one uniquely barcoded TCR beta cDNA molecule per two T cells was captured by template switching. To track age-related changes in TCR beta repertoire diversity, the study relied on deep sequencing normalized with unique cDNA molecular identifiers. The donors were divided into four age groups: young (average around 16 years), middle-aged (about 41), aged (approximately 64) and long-lived (roughly 82). To avoid experimental bias, donors of different ages were randomly spread across the sequencing lanes. Using the same blood draw, the study looked at two additional independent replicas of 1 million unique cDNA reads for two donors, one aged 18 to 29 and the other aged 80 or older.

From the germline V gene (reference sequence), CDR1 is DFQATT and CDR2 is SNEGSKA. The junction carries 16 bases between V and J, which are trimmed by 0 bases and 7 bases respectively. Including the terminal cysteine and phenylalanine, the CDR3 comprises 14 residues. Only the CDR3 portion is preserved as DNA: 42 bases, with reading frame beginning at the first base. The roughly 39 donors, aged about 6 to 100 years, were systemically healthy Caucasian individuals from Russia. Each donor gave approximately 10 milliliters of peripheral blood, collected into EDTA-treated Vacutainer tubes. PBMCs were isolated by Ficoll-Paque density-gradient centrifugation, with at least 7 million obtained per sample. Trizol reagent was used to extract total RNA from the PBMCs, yielding at least 5 micrograms per sample. The percentages of naive CD45RAhigh/CD27high T cells were determined by flow cytometry on a PBMC aliquot from every donor.

Library creation used 5' RACE. The listed sequencing device is Illumina HiSeq 2500. A second PCR of roughly 7 to 12 cycles was performed with a sample-barcoded 5' primer and a J-beta primer mix. Each TCR beta cDNA molecule received a unique molecular identifier from a template-switch 5' adaptor carrying 12 random nucleotides. Each sample yielded at least 2.5 million CDR3-containing paired-end reads. First-strand cDNA synthesis was performed from all RNA using the Mint cDNA synthesis kit, with priming by a TRBC-specific oligonucleotide. All cDNA was treated with uracil-DNA glycosylase and then went through a first 18-cycle PCR with the universal primers M1SS and BC2_uni_R. The source study handled its data this way. For normalization, 1 million high-quality reads were randomly selected from each sample, with every read carrying a distinct molecular identifier. Reads with shared molecular identifiers were discarded instead of being binned into consensus sequences. MiTCR, set to a Q25 quality threshold and the strictest error-elimination algorithm, was used for CDR3 identification, clonotype clustering and error correction. Lower-bound total TCR beta diversity was estimated with a nonparametric unseen species model using Euler transformation. TCRdb reworked the public reads: Q25 trimming with fastp, MiXCR clone assembly, productive beta chains retained. Identical CDR3 protein sequences are pooled into one entry, listed with their most common genes and DNA. Here the V and J calls rest on TCRdb's processing, not on the authors' analysis. Present in this sample are 1.5 million to 2 million distinct CDR3 sequences, roughly 27% of which were seen just once. The ten top clones hold 7.7% of the sample.

General study outcomes and caveats: Because the CMV infection status of the donors was unknown, age-related changes in expanded clonotypes may potentially have been confounded. Compared with the aged group, more naive CD4+ T cells, fewer expanded clones and increased TCR diversity were shown by the long-lived group, suggesting age selection. Observed TCR beta diversity per million T cells fell roughly linearly with age, and a significant reduction was already apparent by age roughly 40. Estimates of total diversity from one million sequenced T cells were regarded as lower bounds and underestimates. Conclusive comparison of naive and antigen-experienced compartments was prevented by the profiling of bulk unsorted PBMCs. Observed TCR beta diversity correlated strongly with the percentage of naive T cells measured by flow cytometry.

The sequencing input was blood. The chain is made from TRBV20-1 and TRBJ2-7; the D segment could be TRBD2, given 6 matching bases. This receptor was obtained from a woman younger than 45 in good health. The DNA is TGCAGTGCTAGAGATCGTACTACTGGGGGGGAGCAGTACTTC. The translation is CSARDRTTGGEQYF.